A single sample gave rise to the 30 T cell receptor beta chains below, sequenced in a study of cytomegalovirus exposure and HLA in healthy donors. Use of 60 Vbeta and 13 Jbeta primers characterized the PCR. Clones were sequenced by immunoSEQ multiplex PCR, and TCRdb holds only the in-frame ones, with some missing. The table records approximately 100,000 clones, 65% to 80% of them present only once. Sequences were obtained from PBMCs. The source of these receptors is a woman between 50 and 59 years old in good health and CMV-seropositive.

The chain has TRBV6-1 and TRBJ2-7; perhaps TRBD1 as D (6 bases). V was cut by 10 bases and J by 0 bases, with 19 bases left in between. This CDR3 has 15 residues. CDR1 is MNHNS, CDR2 SASEGT, per germline. Written as DNA, the CDR3 is TGTGCCACCTGGGGGCCGTTACAGGTCTCCTACGAGCAGTACTTC. Its translation is CATWGPLQVSYEQYF.

This CDR3 is CASTLDRSYNEQFF. The CDR3 nucleotides read TGTGCCAGCACCTTGGACAGATCCTACAATGAGCAGTTCTTC. The rearrangement links TRBV27 to TRBJ2-1, with D possibly TRBD1 on 6 matching bases. V lost 7 bases, J lost 1 base, and 11 bases lay in between. From germline, CDR1 is MNHEY and CDR2 SMNVEV (reference sequence). CDR3 length equals 14 residues.

The chain couples TRBV19 to TRBJ1-5; a possible D gene is TRBD1 (6 bases). The CDR3 covers 16 residues. V was trimmed by 0 bases and J by 5 bases, leaving 14 bases between them. CDR1 is LNHDA, CDR2 SQIVND, per germline (reference sequence). The CDR3 here is CASSIDPTGAYQPQHF. The CDR3 DNA reads TGTGCCAGTAGTATAGATCCGACAGGAGCTTATCAGCCCCAGCATTTT.

This clone was observed a handful of times. This chain uses TRBV27 with TRBJ2-7; D possibly corresponds to TRBD1 (6 bases). V gave up 6 bases and J gave up 6 bases, with 12 bases separating them. The CDR3 is made up of 12 amino acids. Germline V lookup: CDR1 MNHEY, CDR2 SMNVEV (reference sequence). The CDR3 bases are TGTGCCAGCAGCTCCGACAGGATCGAGCAGTACTTC. It encodes CASSSDRIEQYF.

V is TRBV7-8 and J is TRBJ2-7; 8 positions match TRBD2. The CDR3 runs 16 residues. J was trimmed by 3 bases and V by 1 base; bases with no gene match: 8. Germline CDR1 SGHVS, CDR2 FQNEAQ. The CDR3 protein is CASSLGAGGFLYEQYF. As DNA, the CDR3 is TGTGCCAGCAGCTTAGGGGCGGGAGGTTTCCTCTACGAGCAGTACTTC.

This chain links TRBV14 with TRBJ1-2, with no clear D. The CDR3 length is 13 residues. V lost 3 bases and J lost 4, with 9 bases in between. Germline lookup yields CDR1 SGHDN and CDR2 FVKESK. CDR3 nucleotide sequence: TGTGCCAGCAGCCAGGGAGAGGTCTATGGCTACACCTTC. Translation gives CASSQGEVYGYTF.

V is TRBV29-1 and J is TRBJ1-2; weak D call: TRBD1 (6 bases). V shed 3 bases and J shed 5 bases, with 13 bases lying between them. Germline V gene lookup returns CDR1 SQVTM and CDR2 ANQGSEA. The CDR3 spans 13 residues. DNA of the CDR3: TGCAGCGTTGAGGCAGGGGCGCTATATGGCTACACCTTC. This codes for CSVEAGALYGYTF.

The chain couples TRBV2 to TRBJ1-5; 7 nucleotides match TRBD1. After removal of 7 bases from V and 5 bases from J, the junction contained 11 bases not matched to a gene. The germline V gene has CDR1 SNHLY and CDR2 FYNNEI. This CDR3 contains 15 residues. DNA of the CDR3: TGTGCCAGCACTCCCCCAGACAGGGCCCATCAGCCCCAGCATTTT. This translates into CASTPPDRAHQPQHF.

This clone was recorded once. The chain couples TRBV9 to TRBJ1-6; a weak D match, TRBD1 (5 bases). Trimming stripped 1 base from V and 10 bases from J, with 6 bases between. In germline, CDR1 is SGDLS, CDR2 YYNGEE. CDR3 length: 12 residues. The DNA of the CDR3 is TGTGCCAGCAGCGTAACAGGATCACCCCTCCACTTT. Translation: CASSVTGSPLHF.

CDR3 region: CASSLASGTEAFF. CDR3 coding DNA: TGTGCCAGCAGCTTAGCTTCGGGTACTGAAGCTTTCTTT. The V and J genes are TRBV7-6 and TRBJ1-1; D gene uncertain. V shed 0 bases and J shed 5 bases, with 7 bases lying between them. The CDR3 consists of 13 residues. CDR1 and CDR2 (germline): SGHVS, FNYEAQ.

This chain links TRBV7-9 with TRBJ2-1; D may be TRBD2 (7 bases). The V and J ends lost 3 bases and 4 bases respectively, with 25 bases between them. Looked up from germline, CDR1 is SEHNR and CDR2 is FQNEAQ (reference sequence). This CDR3 is 19 amino acids long. The CDR3 loop is CASSFGRGRGSGEYNEQFF. CDR3 nucleotide sequence: TGTGCCAGCAGCTTTGGGAGGGGCCGCGGGTCAGGGGAATACAATGAGCAGTTCTTC.

The CDR3 loop reads CSVEDPGGGVSLTYNEQFF. The CDR3 DNA reads TGCAGCGTTGAAGATCCCGGGGGAGGAGTAAGTTTAACCTACAATGAGCAGTTCTTC. J is TRBJ2-1 and V is TRBV29-1; D may be TRBD2 (6 bases). Germline values: CDR1 SQVTM, CDR2 ANQGSEA. The CDR3 loop spans 19 amino acids. Trimming removed 0 bases from V and 2 bases from J, with 23 bases in between.

The V call is TRBV2, the J call TRBJ2-7, with TRBD1 identical over 9 bases. Per the germline V gene, CDR1 is SNHLY and CDR2 is FYNNEI. The length of the CDR3 is 15 residues. V was clipped by 6 bases and J by 3 bases; unmatched bases: 9. Here the CDR3 DNA reads TGTGCCAGCAGCGCTGGGACAGGGTTATACTACGAGCAGTACTTC. The encoded protein is CASSAGTGLYYEQYF.

The CDR3 nucleotides read TGTGCCAGCAGCTCTCCGACCGACCAGAGGGAACTGTTTTTT. Translating it yields CASSSPTDQRELFF. V is TRBV7-6 and J is TRBJ1-4; D gene unclear. This CDR3 spans 14 amino acids. The V gene's germline CDR1 is SGHVS and CDR2 FNYEAQ. V lost 4 bases to trimming and J lost 12 bases, with 18 bases between them.

The V gene is TRBV6-1, the J gene TRBJ2-3; 7 bases match TRBD2. V lost 6 bases and J lost 5; bases outside the gene matches: 11. This CDR3 is 15 amino acids long. CDR1 and CDR2 from the germline V gene are MNHNS and SASEGT. The CDR3 DNA reads TGTGCCAGCAGCGACAGTCCCACGGGAGGAGATACGCAGTATTTT. The encoded protein is CASSDSPTGGDTQYF.

This clone is a singleton in its sample. This sequence joins TRBV7-9 and TRBJ2-5; 10 bases match TRBD1. The closer fit of TRBJ2-7 to the DNA end suggests the J call may be wrong. This CDR3 has 15 residues. The germline V gene has CDR1 SEHNR and CDR2 FQNEAQ (reference sequence). CDR3 sequence: CASRVPGQGTYEQYF. CDR3 DNA sequence: TGTGCCAGCAGAGTGCCGGGACAGGGGACTTACGAGCAGTACTTC.

The rearrangement links TRBV6-5 to TRBJ2-5, with 7 positions matching TRBD1. The DNA end favors TRBJ2-7, so the J call may be wrong. Per the germline V gene, CDR1 is MNHEY and CDR2 is SVGAGI. This CDR3 region has 13 residues. This chain's CDR3 is CASRINRGYEQYF. Written as DNA, the CDR3 is TGTGCCAGCAGAATTAACAGGGGCTACGAGCAGTACTTC.

The V call is TRBV9, the J call TRBJ2-1, with 8 bases identical to TRBD2. V shed 7 bases, J shed 6 bases, and the junction held 12 bases outside the gene matches. Looked up from germline, CDR1 is SGDLS and CDR2 is YYNGEE. The CDR3 length is 15 residues. The CDR3 nucleotides read TGTGCCAGCCAATTCGATCCCCTAGCGGGCAATGAGCAGTTCTTC. Translating it yields CASQFDPLAGNEQFF.

There are a few counts of this clone. CDR3 protein: CASSDGVQGADYNSPLHF. CDR3 sequence (DNA): TGTGCCAGCAGTGACGGTGTACAGGGGGCAGATTATAATTCACCCCTCCACTTT. The chain carries TRBV6-1 and TRBJ1-6, with TRBD1 matching over 9 bases. V was pared by 3 bases and J by 4 bases, with 10 bases of the junction left unmatched. The germline V gene has CDR1 MNHNS and CDR2 SASEGT. The CDR3 sequence is 18 residues long.

On this clone: The sample contains more than one DNA sequence encoding this CDR3. The J gene is TRBJ2-1, the V gene TRBV6-1; 11 bases line up with TRBD2. In germline, CDR1 is MNHNS, CDR2 SASEGT. The CDR3 has 15 residues. V lost 4 bases to trimming and J lost 5 bases; unmatched junction nucleotides: 4. Here the CDR3 reads CASSGTSGRNNEQFF. CDR3 bases: TGTGCCAGCAGTGGCACTAGCGGGAGAAACAATGAGCAGTTCTTC.

The chain combines TRBV7-2 with TRBJ1-2; 12 nucleotides match TRBD1. Germline V gives CDR1 SGHTA, CDR2 FQGNSA. Unmatched junction bases numbered 7, after V lost 1 base and J lost 4 bases. This CDR3 region has 17 residues. CDR3 bases: TGTGCCAGCAGCTTAGAAGGGACAGGGGGCCTTAGCTATGGCTACACCTTC. Amino acids: CASSLEGTGGLSYGYTF.

The rearrangement joins TRBV6-5 to TRBJ2-2; TRBD2 matches at 8 bases. The CDR3 consists of 13 residues. The V gene's germline CDR1 is MNHEY and CDR2 SVGAGI. V shed 6 bases, J shed 9 bases, and the junction held 6 bases outside the gene matches. The CDR3 DNA sequence: TGTGCCAGCAGCCGCGGGGGGCACCGGGAGCTGTTTTTT. Protein: CASSRGGHRELFF.

The chain links TRBV19 to TRBJ2-3; 8 bases map to TRBD2. The CDR3 has 16 residues. V trimming: 4 bases; J trimming: 7 bases; junction bases outside the gene matches: 13. In germline, CDR1 is LNHDA, CDR2 SQIVND (reference sequence). CDR3 in amino acids: CASSTLTSAPPYTQYF. The CDR3 bases are TGTGCCAGTAGTACCCTGACTAGCGCGCCCCCGTATACGCAGTATTTT.

This clone was seen a handful of times. The rearrangement links TRBV6-5 to TRBJ1-4; D gene unclear. Germline values: CDR1 MNHEY, CDR2 SVGAGI. There are 15 residues in the CDR3. Trimming pared 2 bases from V and 0 bases from J, leaving 7 bases between. The chain's CDR3 is CASSYRVATNEKLFF. The CDR3 DNA follows: TGTGCCAGCAGTTACCGGGTTGCAACTAATGAAAAACTGTTTTTT.

The chain joins TRBV6-6 to TRBJ1-3; D ambiguous. V was shortened by 6 bases and J by 0 bases, with 15 bases between the two germline ends. The germline V gene encodes CDR1 MNHNY and CDR2 SVGAGI (reference sequence). This CDR3 has 16 amino acids. This chain's CDR3 is CASSDRRGFSGNTIYF. DNA for the CDR3: TGTGCCAGCAGCGACCGGCGCGGGTTCTCTGGAAACACCATATATTTT.

The chain recombines TRBV9 with TRBJ2-4, with 10 bases aligning to TRBD2. Germline CDR1 SGDLS, CDR2 YYNGEE. The CDR3 covers 20 residues. V trimming: 3 bases; J trimming: 0 bases; junction bases outside the gene matches: 15. The CDR3 region is CASSDGGTSEIREAKNIQYF. For the CDR3, the DNA is TGTGCCAGCAGCGACGGTGGGACTAGCGAGATCCGTGAAGCCAAAAACATTCAGTACTTC.

V usage is TRBV7-9 and J usage is TRBJ2-1; 8 bases are shared with TRBD2. Germline V gene data show CDR1 as SEHNR and CDR2 as FQNEAQ (reference sequence). V dropped 5 bases and J dropped 9; count of bases not matched to a gene: 6. The CDR3 is made up of 13 amino acids. The CDR3 is CASSPGGSGEQFF. The CDR3 region has the DNA TGTGCCAGCAGCCCGGGAGGGTCGGGTGAGCAGTTCTTC.

The chain combines TRBV19 with TRBJ1-2, with D perhaps TRBD1 (6 bases). CDR3 length: 14 residues. V shed 4 bases and J shed 7 bases, with 16 bases lying between them. Germline CDR1 and CDR2: LNHDA and SQIVND (reference sequence). The CDR3 region has the DNA TGTGCCAGTAGTACCGAGACAGGTTTGAGTGGCTACACCTTC. As protein: CASSTETGLSGYTF.

The chain couples TRBV25-1 to TRBJ2-5, with 10 nucleotides matching TRBD2. Germline CDR1 MGHDK, CDR2 SYGVNS. The length of the CDR3 is 13 residues. The J segment lost 10 bases and the V segment lost 6 bases, leaving 8 bases of the junction unmatched. DNA for the CDR3: TGTGCCAGCAGCCCCCGGACTAGCGGTTTCCAGTACTTC. Translating gives CASSPRTSGFQYF.

This clone was seen more than once but under ten times. The CDR3 DNA reads as TGTGCCAGCAGCTTAAATATGCTAACCCGAAGTGAAAAACTGTTTTTT. This codes for CASSLNMLTRSEKLFF. The chain carries TRBV7-9 and TRBJ1-4; D unclear. Trimming pared 2 bases from V and 7 bases from J, leaving 17 bases between. The CDR3 is 16 residues long. The germline V gene encodes CDR1 SEHNR and CDR2 FQNEAQ (reference sequence).